The clone carrying this T cell receptor beta chain was counted once. These data originate in a study of blood T cell repertoires in COVID-19. Study-level background: Samples came from the United States, Italy and Spain, spanning acute and convalescent COVID-19. The cDNA or gDNA used as material had been derived from T cells, B-cell-depleted T cells, or PBMCs.

Trimming cost V 2 bases and J 4 bases; bases outside gene matches: 5. CDR1 is SGHDN, CDR2 FVKESK, per germline. CDR3 length: 16 amino acids. Methods used by the authors: Reference gene primer amplification yielded estimated nucleated cell counts. Assay: immunoSEQ multiplex PCR; the TCRdb copy retains only in-frame clones and omits some. D and trimming were read from the DNA, whereas the V and J calls and clone size are those reported in that table. The data show about 200,000 clones, about 89% seen once. Sequencing used peripheral blood. This receptor was identified in a man between 60 and 75 years old who had recovered from COVID-19. J is TRBJ1-6 and V is TRBV14; 7 bases agree with TRBD1. CDR3 coding DNA: TGTGCCAGCAGCCAACTCCGGGGACAGTATAATTCACCCCTCCACTTT. Protein: CASSQLRGQYNSPLHF. The whole variable domain, remainder taken from reference TRBV14 and TRBJ1-6, is EAGVTQFPSHSVIEKGQTVTLRCDPISGHDNLYWYRRVMGKEIKFLLHFVKESKQDESGMPNNRFLAERTGGTYSTLKVQPAELEDSGVYFCASSQLRGQYNSPLHFGNGTRLTVT.